What follows describes a single T cell receptor beta chain. Its antigen is undetermined. The data stem from a study of human T cells and chemical hapten exposure. Study-wide background: Sensitizing treatment utilized 2% DPC over a roughly 2 cm by roughly 2 cm portion of upper inner arm skin. For the roughly 23-week duration of the study, patients were given weekly doses of diphenylcyclopropenone on the scalp. Study results and caveats: Expanded TCRs made up significantly more big CDR3 similarity clusters than controls did. Sensitizing with DPC caused no change in TCRs above 1 in 1000 frequency.

TCRdb processed the RACE reads anew with MiXCR; each CDR3 protein has one entry. The sample has about 48,000 distinct CDR3 sequences; 8% to 10% are singletons. Time point specified: patch test 3, about 24 weeks after DPC sensitization. Treatment here: therapeutic diphenylcyclopropenone sensitization with weekly scalp DPC. Trimming took 11 bases from V and 1 from J, leaving 14 bases between them. Germline values: CDR1 SNHLY, CDR2 FYNNEI. This CDR3 comprises 13 residues. The chain employs TRBV2 and TRBJ1-1, with D unresolved. This receptor was obtained from a woman aged 40-49 years with alopecia areata. Some clones in this sample may be carry-over from other donors' samples. The sample here was whole blood, taken in connection with sensitization to the hapten diphenylcyclopropenone (DPC). CDR3 bases: TGTGCCTCAACACTTCGGGGGAACACTGAAGCTTTCTTT. Protein: CASTLRGNTEAFF.